The 13 T cell receptor beta chains below come from one sample, sequenced in a study of shared clonotypes between healthy human individuals. TCRdb's table, derived via immunoSEQ multiplex PCR, lists solely in-frame clones and lacks some. The repertoire holds some 980,000 clones, with about three quarters as singletons. The source material was memory CD4+ T cells sorted from blood. Stated subset: CD45RA-negative fraction. The receptors derive from a man younger than 35 in good health.

This sequence joins TRBV15 and TRBJ1-1; D is possibly TRBD1 (5 bases). The CDR3 is made up of 15 amino acids. The germline V gene has CDR1 LNHNV and CDR2 YYDKDF (reference sequence). V was pared by 1 base and J by 4 bases, with 13 bases between. CDR3 residues: CATSRGREGVTEAFF. CDR3 nucleotide sequence: TGTGCCACCAGCAGAGGCAGGGAGGGAGTCACTGAAGCTTTCTTT.

This clone was observed a handful of times. V gene TRBV6-5 combines with J gene TRBJ2-3; 7 bases agree with TRBD2. The CDR3 extends over 13 amino acids. Per the germline V gene, CDR1 is MNHEY and CDR2 is SVGAGI. With 10 bases clipped from V and 6 bases from J, the junction kept 10 bases outside the gene matches. As DNA, the CDR3 is TGTGCCACTTCCGGGAGGTTCAGGGATACGCAGTATTTT. Translation gives CATSGRFRDTQYF.

The chain is built from TRBV23-1 and TRBJ2-7; no clear D gene. TRBV23-1 is an ORF, with its function uncertain. V lost 4 bases and J 3 bases, leaving 19 bases between the germline ends. This CDR3 comprises 16 residues. In DNA form, the CDR3 reads TGCGCCAGCAGTCGGCCCCCTCGGGCTACCATCTACGAGCAGTACTTC. It is translated as CASSRPPRATIYEQYF.

The chain couples TRBV4-2 to TRBJ1-3, with TRBD1 matching over 7 bases. The germline gives CDR1 LGHNA, CDR2 YNFKEQ. V dropped 0 bases and J dropped 8; count of bases not matched to a gene: 7. The CDR3 is 15 residues long. This CDR3 is CASSQDPGGKDTIYF. The DNA of the CDR3 is TGTGCCAGCAGCCAAGATCCAGGGGGTAAGGACACCATATATTTT.

The chain joins TRBV5-1 to TRBJ1-4, with a possible D match to TRBD1 (5 bases). Trimming took 4 bases from V and 5 from J, leaving 12 bases between them. Germline assignment: CDR1 SGHRS and CDR2 YFSETQ. The CDR3 covers 14 residues. The CDR3 loop reads CASSQGTGNEKLFF. DNA for the CDR3: TGCGCCAGCAGCCAAGGGACTGGGAATGAAAAACTGTTTTTT. The full variable domain, with the rest looked up from reference TRBV5-1 and TRBJ1-4, is KAGVTQTPRYLIKTRGQQVTLSCSPISGHRSVSWYQQTPGQGLQFLFEYFSETQRNKGNFPGRFSGRQFSNSRSEMNVSTLELGDSALYLCASSQGTGNEKLFFGSGTQLSVL.

This clone occurred a few times. The chain carries TRBV9 and TRBJ1-1; D is undetermined. The germline CDR1 and CDR2 sequences are SGDLS and YYNGEE. This CDR3 is 14 amino acids long. V lost 0 bases to trimming and J lost 3 bases, with 9 bases between them. The CDR3 bases are TGTGCCAGCAGCGTAGCGGGAGCGGACACTGAAGCTTTCTTT. Protein: CASSVAGADTEAFF.

V and J are TRBV11-2 and TRBJ2-5; D is possibly TRBD1 (6 bases). Deletions cut 5 bases from V and 3 bases from J, with 13 bases between. The CDR3 is 14 residues long. Per germline, CDR1 SGHAT and CDR2 FQNNGV. The CDR3 sequence: CASSPGQRKETQYF. In DNA, the CDR3 is TGTGCCAGCAGCCCCGGACAGAGAAAAGAGACCCAGTACTTC.

The V and J genes are TRBV15 and TRBJ2-3; D is ambiguous. The CDR3 covers 13 residues. Trimming left V 10 bases short and J 0 bases short, with 11 bases between. Germline assignment: CDR1 LNHNV and CDR2 YYDKDF (reference sequence). Here the CDR3 reads CAIRSPSTDTQYF. CDR3 sequence (DNA): TGTGCCATCCGGAGTCCTAGCACAGATACGCAGTATTTT.

The chain links TRBV19 to TRBJ2-5, with TRBD1 matching 10 bases. This CDR3 has 15 residues. V shed 7 bases, J shed 2 bases, and the junction held 7 bases outside the gene matches. Germline V CDR1 and CDR2: LNHDA, SQIVND (reference sequence). CDR3 loop: CASTNRDRGQETQYF. The DNA for the CDR3 is TGTGCCAGTACTAACAGGGACAGGGGTCAAGAGACCCAGTACTTC.

V usage is TRBV5-1 and J usage is TRBJ2-2; 8 bases map to TRBD1. Germline CDR1 is SGHRS and CDR2 is YFSETQ. The CDR3 runs 16 residues. V shed 2 bases, J shed 4 bases, and the junction held 7 bases outside the gene matches. CDR3 nucleotide sequence: TGCGCCAGCAGCTTTTATGCAGGGGGCGCCACCGGGGAGCTGTTTTTT. Translating gives CASSFYAGGATGELFF.

The V call is TRBV30, the J call TRBJ2-1; D remains ambiguous. Germline CDR1 GTSNPN, CDR2 SVGIG (reference sequence). The CDR3 is 13 amino acids. Trimming left V 0 bases short and J 4 bases short, with 7 bases between. The CDR3 DNA reads TGTGCCTGGAGTGTCGAAGGATACAATGAGCAGTTCTTC. Translated, it gives CAWSVEGYNEQFF.

V and J are TRBV18 and TRBJ2-1; TRBD2 agrees at 11 bases. Looked up from germline, CDR1 is KGHSH and CDR2 is LQKENI. CDR3 size: 15 residues. V lost 1 base to trimming and J lost 5 bases; unmatched junction nucleotides: 1. The CDR3 loop reads CASSPLAGGNNEQFF. The CDR3 DNA reads as TGTGCCAGCTCACCACTAGCGGGGGGGAACAATGAGCAGTTCTTC.

Here the CDR3 reads CASSFLAGSYEQYF. The CDR3 DNA reads as TGTGCCAGCAGCTTTCTAGCGGGGTCCTACGAGCAGTACTTC. The V call is TRBV7-2, the J call TRBJ2-7, with TRBD2 matching 9 bases. Trimming removed 3 bases from V and 1 base from J; junction bases left unmatched: 1. This CDR3 contains 14 residues. Germline V lookup: CDR1 SGHTA, CDR2 FQGNSA.